This T cell receptor beta chain stems from a study of technical replicates of blood from a handful of donors. V was cut by 8 bases and J by 5 bases, with 19 bases left in between. The CDR3 extends over 14 amino acids. The germline gives CDR1 SGHKS, CDR2 YYEKEE (reference sequence). Assay used: immunoSEQ multiplex PCR; TCRdb lists only in-frame clones, some missing. The sample holds 91,000 or so clones, about 95% seen once. This chain connects TRBV5-5 to TRBJ1-1, with no clear D. This receptor was taken from a human donor in good health. Sequencing was performed on T cells isolated from PBMCs. The CDR3 nucleotides are TGTGCCAGTCAAAGCCCGGGAGTAGGAACTGAAGCTTTCTTT. Residues: CASQSPGVGTEAFF.